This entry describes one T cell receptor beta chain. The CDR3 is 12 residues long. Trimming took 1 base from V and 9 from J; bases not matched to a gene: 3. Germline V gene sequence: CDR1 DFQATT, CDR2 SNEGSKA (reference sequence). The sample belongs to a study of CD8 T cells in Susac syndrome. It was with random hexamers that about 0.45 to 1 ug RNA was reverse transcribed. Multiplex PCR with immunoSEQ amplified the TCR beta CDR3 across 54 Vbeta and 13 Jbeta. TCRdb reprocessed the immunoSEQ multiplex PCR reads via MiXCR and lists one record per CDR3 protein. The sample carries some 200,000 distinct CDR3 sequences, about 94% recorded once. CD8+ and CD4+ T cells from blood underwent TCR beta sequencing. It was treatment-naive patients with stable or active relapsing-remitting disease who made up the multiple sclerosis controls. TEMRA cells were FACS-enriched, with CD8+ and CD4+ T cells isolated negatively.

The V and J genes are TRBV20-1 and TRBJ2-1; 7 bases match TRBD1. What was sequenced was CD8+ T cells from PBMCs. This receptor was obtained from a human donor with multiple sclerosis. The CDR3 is CSARGQGVEQFF. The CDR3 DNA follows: TGCAGTGCTAGAGGACAGGGAGTTGAGCAGTTCTTC.